The clone carrying this T cell receptor (beta chain) was seen more than once but under ten times. The antigen remains undetermined. The data derive from a study of naive and memory T cell subsets. An equimolar mix of two oligonucleotides served as the beta constant-region primer for TRBC1 and TRBC2. Ligation attached a single-stranded oligonucleotide with a 12-nucleotide UMI and the SP2 primer to the cDNA 3' end. The ligated cDNA underwent four PCR rounds using SP2 and nested alpha and beta constant-region primers. Via MiXCR, TCRdb re-called the UMI-ligation and nested PCR reads, giving one row per CDR3 protein. The sample includes about 85,000 distinct CDR3 sequences, around 12% of them seen just once. The germline V and J ends were trimmed by 1 base and 3 bases, with 10 bases remaining between them. This CDR3 contains 15 residues. The germline CDR1 and CDR2 sequences are SGHTA and FQGNSA. General observations from the study: Expression changes during T cell differentiation may affect RNA-based TCR counts. Clonotypes are single alpha or beta chains, not paired receptors.

The sequencing sample was made of central memory CD4+ T cells from blood. The source is a human donor in good health. The rearrangement joins TRBV7-2 to TRBJ2-1; D uncertain. This CDR3 reads CASSLDQRNYNEQFF. The DNA of the CDR3 is TGTGCCAGCAGCTTAGATCAGCGTAACTACAATGAGCAGTTCTTC.